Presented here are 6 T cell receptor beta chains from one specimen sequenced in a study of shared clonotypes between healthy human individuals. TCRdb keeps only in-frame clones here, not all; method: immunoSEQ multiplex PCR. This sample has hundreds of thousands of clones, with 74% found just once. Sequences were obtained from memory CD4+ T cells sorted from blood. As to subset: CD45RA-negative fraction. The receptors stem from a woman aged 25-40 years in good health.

The CDR3 nucleotides read TGTGCCAGCAGTTACGGGGGGGCGGGTCAGCCCCAGCATTTT. Protein product: CASSYGGAGQPQHF. The genes are TRBV6-5 and TRBJ1-5; TRBD1 is a possible D gene (6 bases). The length of the CDR3 is 14 residues. Per germline, CDR1 MNHEY and CDR2 SVGAGI. Between the trimmed V and J ends, which lost 2 bases and 6 bases, there was a span of 11 bases.

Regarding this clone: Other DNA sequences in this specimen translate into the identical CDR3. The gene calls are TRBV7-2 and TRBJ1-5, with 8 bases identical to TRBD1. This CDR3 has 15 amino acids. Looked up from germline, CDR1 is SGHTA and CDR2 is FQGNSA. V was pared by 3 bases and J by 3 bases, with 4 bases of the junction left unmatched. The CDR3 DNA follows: TGTGCCAGCAGCTTGGGACAGGCGGACAATCAGCCCCAGCATTTT. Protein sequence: CASSLGQADNQPQHF.

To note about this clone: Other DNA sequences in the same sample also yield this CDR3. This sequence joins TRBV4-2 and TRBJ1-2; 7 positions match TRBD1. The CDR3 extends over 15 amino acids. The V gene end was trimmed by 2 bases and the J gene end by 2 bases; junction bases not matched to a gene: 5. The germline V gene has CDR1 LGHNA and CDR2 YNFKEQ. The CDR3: CASSQPGQRNYGYTF. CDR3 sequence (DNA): TGTGCCAGCAGCCAACCGGGACAGCGGAACTATGGCTACACCTTC.

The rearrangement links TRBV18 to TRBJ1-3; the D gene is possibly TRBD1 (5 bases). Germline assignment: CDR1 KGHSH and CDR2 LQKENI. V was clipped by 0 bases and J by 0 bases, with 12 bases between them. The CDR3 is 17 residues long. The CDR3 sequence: CASSPPWDGNSGNTIYF. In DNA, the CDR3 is TGTGCCAGCTCACCACCCTGGGACGGGAACTCTGGAAACACCATATATTTT.

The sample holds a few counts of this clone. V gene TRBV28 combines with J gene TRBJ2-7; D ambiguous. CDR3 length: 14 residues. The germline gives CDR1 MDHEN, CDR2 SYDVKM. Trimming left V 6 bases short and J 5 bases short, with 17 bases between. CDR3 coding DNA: TGTGCCAGCAGCCCGGGCCCCGATCCTAACGAGCAGTACTTC. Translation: CASSPGPDPNEQYF.

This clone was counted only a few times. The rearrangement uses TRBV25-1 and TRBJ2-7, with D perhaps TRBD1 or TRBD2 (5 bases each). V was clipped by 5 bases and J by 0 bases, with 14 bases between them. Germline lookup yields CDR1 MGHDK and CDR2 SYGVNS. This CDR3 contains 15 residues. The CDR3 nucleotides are TGTGCCAGCAGTTGGAGGAATGACAGCTCCTACGAGCAGTACTTC. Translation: CASSWRNDSSYEQYF.